This is a list of T cell receptor beta chains from one sample in a study of T-cell memory formation after mild COVID-19. Each CDR3 protein is one row after TCRdb ran MiXCR on the 5' RACE reads. The sample has 190,000 or so distinct CDR3 sequences; about 20% are singletons. The sample taken for sequencing was PBMCs or a T cell subset sorted from them (not recorded which). The receptors here all came from an adult woman who had mild COVID-19 (a few samples of this study predate the infection). Cell type and time point are not known. Each CDR3 is given without its conserved first and last residue.

J gene,V gene,CDR3 protein
TRBJ2-4,TRBV12-3/TRBV12-4,ASSPKETDPKAKNIQY
TRBJ1-2,TRBV27,ASSLQGGYGYT
TRBJ1-5,TRBV5-5,ASSLRQGSYYQPQH
TRBJ1-1,TRBV30,AWGWGTGNTEAF
TRBJ1-1,TRBV24-1,ATTPGGGSTEAF
TRBJ1-2,TRBV27,ASSPTGAHYGYT
TRBJ2-1,TRBV24-1,ATSDFSGTSGLNEQF
TRBJ2-1,TRBV11-2,ASSIINEQF
TRBJ1-1,TRBV20-1,SARYRGSEAF
TRBJ2-7,TRBV6-1,ASSEVPDFYEQY
TRBJ1-1,TRBV6-2/TRBV6-3,ASSYSSRGNDPWNTEAF
TRBJ2-1,TRBV7-8,ASSPSEPYNEQF
TRBJ2-2,TRBV4-3,ASSRYQGETGELF
TRBJ1-2,TRBV2,ASRTGTLAGYT
TRBJ2-3,TRBV5-1,ASSLRGGDADTQY
TRBJ1-2,TRBV6-5,ASSPGTDANYGYT
TRBJ1-4,TRBV12-3/TRBV12-4,ASSPGQGREKLF
TRBJ2-1,TRBV29-1,SASGGSHNEQF
TRBJ2-5,TRBV7-9,ASSRGYQETQY
TRBJ1-2,TRBV29-1,SVEEAGMGGYT
TRBJ2-5,TRBV20-1,SARDLRGGAGTQY
TRBJ2-7,TRBV29-1,SVEAQPYEQY
TRBJ2-3,TRBV6-1,ASSPYMGGEGADTQY
TRBJ2-1,TRBV18,ASSQTGEPEQF
TRBJ1-4,TRBV7-6,ASSLAQTGMDEKLF
TRBJ2-7,TRBV29-1,SVEDPADYSYEQY
TRBJ1-1,TRBV7-9,ASAKNTEAF
TRBJ1-1,TRBV24-1,ATSDLPGYTEAF
TRBJ2-7,TRBV6-5,ASRWGDRGLYEQY
TRBJ2-7,TRBV4-1,ASSQGLGTYEQY
TRBJ2-1,TRBV7-9,ASSPRDRNEQF
TRBJ2-1,TRBV4-1,ASSQFVDRTKDDEQF
TRBJ2-3,TRBV9,ASSAVAGGWTDTQY
TRBJ2-7,TRBV20-1,SAREAGGAYSYEQY
TRBJ2-7,TRBV7-8,ASSLGAGNYEQY
TRBJ2-1,TRBV12-3/TRBV12-4,ASSFNSRDEQF
TRBJ2-7,TRBV27,ASSLAGSPVYEQY
TRBJ1-2,TRBV5-5,ASSPPLSQGLNGYT